This T cell receptor (beta chain) was captured in a study of blood T cell repertoires in COVID-19. Whole-study context: Samples of COVID-19 (acute and convalescent) were obtained from the United States, Italy and Spain. Sample material is recorded as cDNA or gDNA derived from T cells, B-cell-depleted T cells, or PBMCs.

Original data processing: It was from reference gene primer amplification that nucleated cell counts were estimated. Profiled with immunoSEQ multiplex PCR; TCRdb holds only in-frame clones, not every one. The DNA was the basis for D and trimming; V, J and clone size are from that table. The sample consists of 70,000 to 95,000 clones, 85% to 90% of them appearing once. The V gene end was trimmed by 5 bases and the J gene end by 4 bases; junction bases not matched to a gene: 5. Germline CDR1 and CDR2: SGHTA and FQGNSA. The CDR3 is made up of 14 amino acids. This clonotype originated in a man between 65 and 85 years old with active or convalescent COVID-19. The chain is built from TRBV7-2 and TRBJ2-3; 8 bases align to TRBD1. The sample was peripheral blood. The CDR3 is CASSRTGFADTQYF. In DNA, the CDR3 is TGTGCCAGCAGCCGGACAGGGTTCGCAGATACGCAGTATTTT.